This TCR beta chain was captured in a study of OX40 agonist ivuxolimab in advanced cancers. Background on the study: Partial responses were seen in three patients, one with hepatocellular carcinoma and two with cutaneous melanoma.

This CDR3 is built from 14 residues. V lost 0 bases, J lost 0 bases, and 5 bases lay in between. CDR1 is SEHNR, CDR2 FQNEAQ, per germline (reference sequence). Sequenced by immunoSEQ multiplex PCR; TCRdb stores in-frame clones only, minus some. The sample includes over 150,000 clones, around 94% of them seen just once. The sequencing here drew on CD4+ or CD8+ T cells sorted from blood, taken in a trial of the OX40 agonist ivuxolimab. The genes are TRBV7-9 and TRBJ1-1, with a possible D match to TRBD1 (5 bases). The sequence derives from an adult with an advanced solid tumor such as melanoma, head and neck, liver or kidney cancer. CDR3 sequence (DNA): TGTGCCAGCAGCTTAGCGGGGGTGAACACTGAAGCTTTCTTT. This encodes CASSLAGVNTEAFF.